The 31 T cell receptor beta chains reported below all come from one sample, sequenced in a study of blood T cells in healthy people across ages. The authors ran a second PCR of 7 to 11 cycles using a sample-barcoded 5' primer and a J-beta primer mix. TCRdb recomputed calls from the 5' RACE reads with MiXCR, one row per CDR3 protein. The sample has approximately 1,700,000 distinct CDR3 sequences; roughly two fifths are singletons. The sequenced material came from blood. These receptors all come from a human donor in good health.

This clonotype was detected only a few times. V is TRBV9 and J is TRBJ2-4; the match to TRBD2 covers 7 bases. The germline V gene has CDR1 SGDLS and CDR2 YYNGEE. This CDR3 is 14 amino acids long. V shed 1 base and J 13 bases; nucleotides not matched to a gene: 11. The CDR3 DNA is TGTGCCAGCAGCGTACGGACGGGGGGAGTTGCCCAGTACTTC. Its translation: CASSVRTGGVAQYF.

This clonotype came up a few times. The rearrangement joins TRBV7-3 to TRBJ1-1; D unresolved. Per germline, CDR1 SGHTA and CDR2 FQGTGA. CDR3 length: 13 residues. V was shortened by 2 bases and J by 3 bases, with 7 bases between the two germline ends. CDR3 loop: CASSLYIHTEAFF. CDR3 sequence (DNA): TGTGCCAGCAGCTTATACATTCACACTGAAGCTTTCTTT.

The chain joins TRBV3-1 to TRBJ2-3; no clear D gene. Germline V lookup: CDR1 LGHDT, CDR2 YNNKEL (reference sequence). V lost 1 base and J 3 bases, leaving 11 bases between the germline ends. This CDR3 is built from 15 residues. The DNA of the CDR3 is TGTGCCAGCAGCCAAGTACCCGGTCAGACAGATACGCAGTATTTT. As protein: CASSQVPGQTDTQYF.

CDR3 DNA: TGTGCCAGCAGCAAAAGAGGGTCTGATACGCAGTATTTT. Residues: CASSKRGSDTQYF. V gene TRBV3-1 combines with J gene TRBJ2-3; a weak D match, TRBD2 (5 bases). This CDR3 has 13 residues. The germline V gene encodes CDR1 LGHDT and CDR2 YNNKEL (reference sequence). The V end lost 5 bases, the J end lost 6 bases, and 12 bases lay between the germline ends.

This clonotype has more than one count but fewer than ten. The rearrangement links TRBV7-3 to TRBJ1-2; possibly TRBD1 for D (5 bases). Per the germline V gene, CDR1 is SGHTA and CDR2 is FQGTGA. The length of the CDR3 is 14 residues. V shed 5 bases and J shed 4 bases, with 14 bases lying between them. The CDR3: CASSRPGRVYGYTF. The CDR3 DNA reads TGTGCCAGCAGCCGTCCGGGACGGGTCTATGGCTACACCTTC.

The chain combines TRBV6-5 with TRBJ1-2; D might be TRBD1 (5 bases). Between the trimmed V and J ends, which lost 2 bases and 4 bases, there was a span of 17 bases. CDR3 length: 16 residues. Germline V gene lookup returns CDR1 MNHEY and CDR2 SVGAGI. CDR3: CASSYGSRAWSYGYTF. In DNA, the CDR3 is TGTGCCAGCAGTTACGGTTCCAGGGCCTGGAGCTATGGCTACACCTTC.

The V gene is TRBV7-9, the J gene TRBJ2-7, with D perhaps matching TRBD2 (5 bases). V lost 3 bases and J lost 0, with 12 bases in between. The CDR3 consists of 15 residues. From germline, CDR1 is SEHNR and CDR2 FQNEAQ (reference sequence). DNA of the CDR3: TGTGCCAGCAGCTTGAGGAGCGGCACCTCCTACGAGCAGTACTTC. As protein: CASSLRSGTSYEQYF.

This chain joins TRBV7-2 and TRBJ1-6, with 7 bases lining up with TRBD1. CDR3 length: 14 amino acids. The trim removed 5 bases at V and 10 bases at J, leaving 8 bases unmatched. Germline V gene sequence: CDR1 SGHTA, CDR2 FQGNSA. The CDR3 DNA sequence: TGTGCCAGCAGCGAAACAGGGGTCAGCTCACCCCTCCACTTT. Its translation is CASSETGVSSPLHF.

The chain combines TRBV7-2 with TRBJ1-1, with D possibly being TRBD1 (5 bases). Per germline, CDR1 SGHTA and CDR2 FQGNSA. Trimming took off 5 bases at V and 6 bases at J, with 16 bases between the two ends. The CDR3 spans 14 residues. The CDR3 DNA reads as TGTGCCAGCAGCCCCACCCGACAGTGGGCTGAAGCTTTCTTT. Protein sequence: CASSPTRQWAEAFF.

This clonotype was detected only a few times. Here the CDR3 DNA reads TGCAGCGTTGTGAGGGACACTTCAAACTATGGCTACACCTTC. Its protein product is CSVVRDTSNYGYTF. The gene calls are TRBV29-1 and TRBJ1-2; D is possibly TRBD1 (6 bases). The CDR3 contains 14 residues. CDR1 and CDR2 (germline): SQVTM, ANQGSEA. Trimming removed 4 bases from V and 2 bases from J, with 14 bases in between.

V is TRBV28 and J is TRBJ1-2; possible D gene TRBD1, 6 bases. V was pared by 5 bases and J by 6 bases, with 10 bases between. The CDR3 runs 12 residues. The germline V gene has CDR1 MDHEN and CDR2 SYDVKM. Written as DNA, the CDR3 is TGTGCCAGCAGTGGGGGGCCTGATGGCTACACCTTC. Its translation is CASSGGPDGYTF.

The chain is built from TRBV18 and TRBJ1-1; TRBD1 agrees at 7 bases. V shed 6 bases and J 0 bases; nucleotides not matched to a gene: 7. Germline CDR1 and CDR2: KGHSH and LQKENI. This CDR3 contains 15 residues. CDR3 protein: CASSQDRVMNTEAFF. As DNA, the CDR3 is TGTGCCAGCTCGCAAGACAGGGTTATGAACACTGAAGCTTTCTTT. Full variable domain (outside the CDR3, taken from reference TRBV18 and TRBJ1-1): NAGVMQNPRHLVRRRGQEARLRCSPMKGHSHVYWYRQLPEEGLKFMVYLQKENIIDESGMPKERFSAEFPKEGPSILRIQQVVRGDSAAYFCASSQDRVMNTEAFFGQGTRLTVV.

CDR3 amino acids: CASSLFHPGLAGADAKNIQYF. CDR3 nucleotide sequence: TGTGCCAGCAGCTTATTTCATCCGGGACTAGCGGGGGCCGATGCCAAAAACATTCAGTACTTC. The rearrangement links TRBV7-6 to TRBJ2-4; TRBD2 matches at 14 bases. The CDR3 runs to 21 residues. CDR1 SGHVS and CDR2 FNYEAQ come from the germline V gene. The junction had 13 bases not matched to a gene; V was cut back by 2 bases and J by 1 base.

This chain uses TRBV28 with TRBJ2-3; D may be TRBD2 (6 bases). This CDR3 region has 16 residues. The germline V gene encodes CDR1 MDHEN and CDR2 SYDVKM. Trimming cost V 4 bases and J 3 bases, with 17 bases left between them. CDR3 sequence (DNA): TGTGCCAGCAGTTCCTCCGACGGGGGTGTTACAGATACGCAGTATTTT. This codes for CASSSSDGGVTDTQYF.

This clonotype occurred many times. The rearrangement joins TRBV20-1 to TRBJ1-4; 7 bases fit TRBD1. From germline, CDR1 is DFQATT and CDR2 SNEGSKA (reference sequence). V shed 6 bases and J 3 bases; nucleotides not matched to a gene: 4. This CDR3 spans 13 amino acids. The CDR3 region has the DNA TGCAGTGCCCTACAGGGGTCTAATGAAAAACTGTTTTTT. Residues: CSALQGSNEKLFF.

The chain recombines TRBV4-3 with TRBJ1-4; D call uncertain. V was shortened by 4 bases and J by 8 bases, with 14 bases between the two germline ends. Germline CDR1 and CDR2: LGHNA and YSLEER. The CDR3 runs 14 residues. The CDR3 protein is CASSRYIPGEKLFF. The CDR3 DNA reads as TGCGCCAGCAGCCGCTACATCCCGGGAGAAAAACTGTTTTTT.

This clonotype was seen only a few times. This chain links TRBV7-3 with TRBJ2-1; 8 positions agree with TRBD2. Germline CDR1 is SGHTA and CDR2 is FQGTGA. Trimming removed 3 bases from V and 2 bases from J; junction bases left unmatched: 6. This CDR3 contains 16 residues. CDR3 amino acids: CASSLGSGAPYNEQFF. The CDR3 DNA sequence: TGTGCCAGCAGCTTGGGTAGCGGGGCCCCCTACAATGAGCAGTTCTTC.

The table lists this clonotype with a few counts. The chain uses TRBV5-1 and TRBJ1-2; D remains ambiguous. V was clipped by 4 bases and J by 6 bases, with 13 bases between them. Germline CDR1 reads SGHRS; CDR2 reads YFSETQ. CDR3 length equals 13 residues. In DNA, the CDR3 is TGCGCCAGCAGCCAGCCGGGAAGCGATGGCTACACCTTC. Its translation: CASSQPGSDGYTF.

This chain joins TRBV20-1 and TRBJ1-5, with D hard to call. This CDR3 spans 12 amino acids. Trimming took off 3 bases at V and 4 bases at J, with 7 bases between the two ends. Germline V gene lookup returns CDR1 DFQATT and CDR2 SNEGSKA (reference sequence). CDR3 in DNA: TGCAGTGCTAGCGTCGAAAATCAGCCCCAGCATTTT. Translating gives CSASVENQPQHF.

In this sample, this clonotype turned up a few times. This sequence may be a read error, since a much larger clone differs from it by one base. V gene TRBV18 combines with J gene TRBJ1-2; the D is unclear. The CDR3 totals 15 residues. Germline V lookup: CDR1 KGHSH, CDR2 LQKENI. Here the CDR3 reads CASSPPVDSNYSYTF. The CDR3 DNA reads TGTGCCAGCTCACCACCGGTGGACTCTAACTATAGCTACACCTTC.

The chain links TRBV7-3 to TRBJ2-1; maybe TRBD2 (7 bases). Germline lookup yields CDR1 SGHTA and CDR2 FQGTGA. The V and J ends lost 5 bases and 6 bases respectively, with 14 bases between them. This CDR3 is 14 amino acids long. Here the CDR3 reads CASSTGGPGNEQFF. CDR3 DNA: TGTGCCAGCAGCACCGGGGGGCCAGGCAATGAGCAGTTCTTC.

CDR3 region: CSAAGTALIQYF. The CDR3 region has the DNA TGCAGTGCCGCCGGGACAGCTTTGATTCAGTACTTC. The rearrangement joins TRBV20-1 to TRBJ2-4; 7 bases align to TRBD1. Unmatched junction bases numbered 9, after V lost 6 bases and J lost 10 bases. The germline V gene encodes CDR1 DFQATT and CDR2 SNEGSKA (reference sequence). The CDR3 has 12 residues.

In this sample, this clonotype turned up a few times. The chain couples TRBV4-1 to TRBJ2-7; TRBD2 matches at 10 bases. Germline V gives CDR1 MGHRA, CDR2 YSYEKL. Trimming cost V 0 bases and J 0 bases; bases outside gene matches: 8. This CDR3 contains 18 residues. The CDR3 is CASSQEFGSGGISYEQYF. The CDR3 nucleotides read TGCGCCAGCAGCCAAGAGTTCGGTAGCGGGGGGATCTCCTACGAGCAGTACTTC.

The V gene is TRBV27, the J gene TRBJ1-5; D not resolved. The V and J ends lost 3 bases and 5 bases respectively, with 11 bases between them. This CDR3 has 14 residues. Germline values: CDR1 MNHEY, CDR2 SMNVEV (reference sequence). The CDR3 is CASSFAGSYQPQHF. DNA for the CDR3: TGTGCCAGCAGTTTCGCTGGTTCGTATCAGCCCCAGCATTTT.

This clonotype has only one observation. CDR3 DNA sequence: TGTGCCATCAGTGGGGGGGACGGGAGCAATCAGCCCCAGCATTTT. It is translated as CAISGGDGSNQPQHF. V and J are TRBV10-3 and TRBJ1-5; D is perhaps TRBD1 (5 bases). The CDR3 covers 15 residues. Germline CDR1 ENHRY, CDR2 SYGVKD. The V and J ends lost 4 bases and 1 base respectively, with 11 bases between them.

The V gene is TRBV3-1, the J gene TRBJ2-7, with D hard to call. Looked up from germline, CDR1 is LGHDT and CDR2 is YNNKEL (reference sequence). The CDR3 is 14 residues long. Trimming pared 0 bases from V and 3 bases from J, leaving 9 bases between. The chain's CDR3 is CASSQDPSRYEQYF. The CDR3 DNA follows: TGTGCCAGCAGCCAAGATCCCTCCCGCTACGAGCAGTACTTC.

The CDR3 protein is CASSQAPQGGENTEAFF. The CDR3 bases are TGTGCCAGCAGCCAAGCCCCACAGGGAGGGGAGAACACTGAAGCTTTCTTT. The chain combines TRBV4-2 with TRBJ1-1, with a possible D match to TRBD1 (6 bases). Germline CDR1 and CDR2: LGHNA and YNFKEQ. The CDR3 is made up of 17 amino acids. V lost 1 base, J lost 1 base, and 16 bases lay in between.

The chain couples TRBV29-1 to TRBJ2-7; 8 positions match TRBD1. This CDR3 comprises 12 residues. Germline V gene data show CDR1 as SQVTM and CDR2 as ANQGSEA. J lost 3 bases, V lost 3 bases, and 1 base had no gene match. CDR3 region: CSVEGQDYEQYF. CDR3 DNA: TGCAGCGTTGAGGGACAGGACTACGAGCAGTACTTC.

The chain carries TRBV20-1 and TRBJ2-3; 7 positions match TRBD2. The CDR3 contains 15 residues. Germline V gene sequence: CDR1 DFQATT, CDR2 SNEGSKA (reference sequence). V shed 1 base, J shed 3 bases, and the junction held 7 bases outside the gene matches. CDR3 bases: TGCAGTGCTAGAGGTGGCAGGGAGGGAACAGATACGCAGTATTTT. It yields the protein CSARGGREGTDTQYF.

This clonotype occurred once. An end of the junction differs from the germline gene, which may be a read error. V and J are TRBV11-1 and TRBJ2-5, with D unclear. The CDR3 consists of 12 residues. Germline values: CDR1 SGHAT, CDR2 FQDESV (reference sequence). The CDR3 reads CPSSPYGETQYF. The DNA for the CDR3 is TGTCCCAGCAGCCCCTACGGGGAGACCCAGTACTTC.

Many counts were recorded for this clonotype. The chain couples TRBV2 to TRBJ2-1; 12 bases map to TRBD2. Looked up from germline, CDR1 is SNHLY and CDR2 is FYNNEI. Unmatched junction bases numbered 6, after V lost 5 bases and J lost 7 bases. CDR3 size: 15 residues. The CDR3: CASSPLAGGQNEQFF. In DNA form, the CDR3 reads TGTGCCAGCAGTCCCCTAGCGGGGGGGCAAAATGAGCAGTTCTTC.